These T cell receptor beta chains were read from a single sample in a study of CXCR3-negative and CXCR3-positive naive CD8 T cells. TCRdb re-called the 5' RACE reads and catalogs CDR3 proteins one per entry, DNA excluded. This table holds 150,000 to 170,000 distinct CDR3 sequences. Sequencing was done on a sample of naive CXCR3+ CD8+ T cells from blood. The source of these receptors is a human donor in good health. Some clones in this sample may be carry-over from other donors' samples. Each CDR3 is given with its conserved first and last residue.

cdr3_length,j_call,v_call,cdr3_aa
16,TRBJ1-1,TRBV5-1,CASSWDSVLMNTEAFF
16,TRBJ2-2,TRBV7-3,CASSLTLAGNTGELFF
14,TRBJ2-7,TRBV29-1,CSVHGVGAPYEQYF
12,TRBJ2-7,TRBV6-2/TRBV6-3,CASGDSSYEQYF
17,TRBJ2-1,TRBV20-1,CSARDPDSASSYNEQFF
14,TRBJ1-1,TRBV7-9,CASSLAAGGTEAFF
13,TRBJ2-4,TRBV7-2,CASSLGAANIQYF
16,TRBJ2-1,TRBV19,CASSLLMVGAGNEQFF
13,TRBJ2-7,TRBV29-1,CSFRDGESYEQYF
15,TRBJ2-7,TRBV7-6,CASSSETGQGREQYF
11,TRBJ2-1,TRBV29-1,CSVEFANEQFF
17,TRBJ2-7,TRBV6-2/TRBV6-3,CASSLHRLAGGPDEQYF
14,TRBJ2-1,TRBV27,CASSPAGDYNEQFF
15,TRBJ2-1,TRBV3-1,CASSPEGLAEGEQFF
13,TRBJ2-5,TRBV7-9,CASSSGFQETQYF
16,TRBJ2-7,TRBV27,CASSLWGGQGAYEQYF
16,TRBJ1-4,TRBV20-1,CGARVLIRARDEKLFF
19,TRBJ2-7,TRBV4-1,CASSLKGHGDLSLSYEQYF
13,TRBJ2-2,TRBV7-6,CASSWDSARELFF
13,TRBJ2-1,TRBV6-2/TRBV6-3,CASSPRGADEQFF
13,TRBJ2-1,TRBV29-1,CSVVADPYNEQFF
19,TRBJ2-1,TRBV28,CASSSLDSFPSSPLNEQFF
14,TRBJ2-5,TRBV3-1,CASSVPLGGETQYF
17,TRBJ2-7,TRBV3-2,CASSQAIINTKTYEQYF
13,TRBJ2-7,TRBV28,CASRSSSAYEQYF
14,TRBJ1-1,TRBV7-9,CASSASSLNTEAFF
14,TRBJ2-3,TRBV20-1,CSARDIRGQDTQYF
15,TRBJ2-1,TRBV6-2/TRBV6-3,CASSYSNPARNEQLF
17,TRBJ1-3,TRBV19,CASSIFSGGASGNTIYF
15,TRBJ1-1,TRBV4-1,CASSQEKRVDTEAFF
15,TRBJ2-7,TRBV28,CASTYFLDASHEQYF
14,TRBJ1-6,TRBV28,CASSFPGSNSPLHF
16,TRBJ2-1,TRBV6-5,CASRKLAGDSYNEQFF
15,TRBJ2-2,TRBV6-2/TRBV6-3,CATNLRDLDTGELFF
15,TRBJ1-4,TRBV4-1,CASSQGGGGDEKLFF
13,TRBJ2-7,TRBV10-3,CAIWGGQGYEQYF
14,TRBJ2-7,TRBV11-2,CASSLTGKGYEQYF
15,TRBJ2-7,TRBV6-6,CASRSGTDFYYEQYF
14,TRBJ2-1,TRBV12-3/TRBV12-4,CASSPTSNWNEQFF
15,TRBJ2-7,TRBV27,CASSLKGRDTYEQYF
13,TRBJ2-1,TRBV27,CASGPLAGNEQFF
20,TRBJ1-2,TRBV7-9,CASSLAIIEAIGASNYGYTF
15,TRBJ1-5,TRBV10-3,CAISEVWTGNQPQHF
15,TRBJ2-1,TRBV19,CASNRGYGAGHEQFF
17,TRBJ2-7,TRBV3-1,CASSHTLVWDRTYEQYF
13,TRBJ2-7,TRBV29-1,CSVGPWGSSEQYF
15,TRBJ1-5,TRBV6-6,CASSPSSYSNQPQHF
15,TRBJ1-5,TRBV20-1,CSATVGVGSGQPQHF
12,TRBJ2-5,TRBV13,CASSGRMQTQYF